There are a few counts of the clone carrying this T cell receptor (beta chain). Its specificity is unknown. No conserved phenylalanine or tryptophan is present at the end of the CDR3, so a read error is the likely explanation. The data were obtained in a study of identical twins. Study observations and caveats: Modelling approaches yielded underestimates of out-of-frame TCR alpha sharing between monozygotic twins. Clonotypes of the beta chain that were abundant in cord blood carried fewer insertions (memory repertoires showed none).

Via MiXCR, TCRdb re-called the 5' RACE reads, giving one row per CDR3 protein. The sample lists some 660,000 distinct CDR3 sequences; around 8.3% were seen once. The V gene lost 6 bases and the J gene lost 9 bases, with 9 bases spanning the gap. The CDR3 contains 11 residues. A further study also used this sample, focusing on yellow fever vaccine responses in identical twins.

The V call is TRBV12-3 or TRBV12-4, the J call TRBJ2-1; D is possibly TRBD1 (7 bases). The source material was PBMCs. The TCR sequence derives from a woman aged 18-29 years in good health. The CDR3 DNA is TGTGCCAGCAGCCAGGGGGGTGAGCAGTTCCTC. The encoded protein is CASSQGGEQFL.